The TCR beta chain described here comes from a study of tumor-infiltrating lymphocytes in localized non-small cell lung cancer. For this clone: What it binds is unknown.

V lost 6 bases to trimming and J lost 1 base, with 12 bases between them. This CDR3 is built from 14 residues. Germline CDR1 is SGHNT and CDR2 is YENEEA. The repertoire was sequenced with immunoSEQ multiplex PCR; TCRdb's copy has only in-frame clones and lacks some. The data show 25,000 or so clones, with approximately 73% seen just once and 6.3% held by the top ten. Study-wide results and limits: T-cell fraction did not differ between immunotypes IM1 and IM2. Different pieces of the same tissue were used for each assay.

The sample consisted of lung tumor tissue. The source of this sequence is a human donor with non-small cell lung cancer. The chain couples TRBV11-3 to TRBJ2-5, with D hard to call. The CDR3 DNA sequence: TGTGCCAGCAGTTGGGCGACCTTCCAAGAGACCCAGTACTTC. As protein: CASSWATFQETQYF.